This record covers a single T cell receptor beta chain. V dropped 3 bases and J dropped 3 bases, with 8 bases sitting between them. This CDR3 comprises 13 residues. Generated by immunoSEQ multiplex PCR, the TCRdb table keeps only in-frame clones and is missing some. The sample includes roughly 69,000 clones, 84% of them seen just once. The data derive from a study of blood T cell repertoires in COVID-19. The rearrangement joins TRBV12-3 or TRBV12-4 to TRBJ2-5, with D possibly matching TRBD2 (5 bases). The source of this sequence is a man aged 50 or older with COVID-19, enrolled during active disease. Sequencing input: peripheral blood. The CDR3 DNA follows: TGTGCCAGCAGTTTCATCGGGGAAGAGACCCAGTACTTC. Translation gives CASSFIGEETQYF.